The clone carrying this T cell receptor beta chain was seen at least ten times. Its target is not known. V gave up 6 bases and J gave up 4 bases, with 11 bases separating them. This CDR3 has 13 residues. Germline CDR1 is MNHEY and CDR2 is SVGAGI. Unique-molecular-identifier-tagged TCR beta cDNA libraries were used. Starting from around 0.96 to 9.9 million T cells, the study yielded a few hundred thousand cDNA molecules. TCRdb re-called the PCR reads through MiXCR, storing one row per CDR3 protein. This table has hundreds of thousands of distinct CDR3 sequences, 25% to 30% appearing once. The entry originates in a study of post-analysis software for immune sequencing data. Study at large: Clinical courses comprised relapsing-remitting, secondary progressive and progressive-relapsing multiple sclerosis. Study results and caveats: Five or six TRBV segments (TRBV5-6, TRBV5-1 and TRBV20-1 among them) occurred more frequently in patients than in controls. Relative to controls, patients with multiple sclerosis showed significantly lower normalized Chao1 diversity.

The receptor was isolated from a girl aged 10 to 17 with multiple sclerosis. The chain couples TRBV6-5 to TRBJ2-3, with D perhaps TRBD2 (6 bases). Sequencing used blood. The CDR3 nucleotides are TGTGCCAGCAGGTCGGGAGCGTCAGATACGCAGTATTTT. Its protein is CASRSGASDTQYF.